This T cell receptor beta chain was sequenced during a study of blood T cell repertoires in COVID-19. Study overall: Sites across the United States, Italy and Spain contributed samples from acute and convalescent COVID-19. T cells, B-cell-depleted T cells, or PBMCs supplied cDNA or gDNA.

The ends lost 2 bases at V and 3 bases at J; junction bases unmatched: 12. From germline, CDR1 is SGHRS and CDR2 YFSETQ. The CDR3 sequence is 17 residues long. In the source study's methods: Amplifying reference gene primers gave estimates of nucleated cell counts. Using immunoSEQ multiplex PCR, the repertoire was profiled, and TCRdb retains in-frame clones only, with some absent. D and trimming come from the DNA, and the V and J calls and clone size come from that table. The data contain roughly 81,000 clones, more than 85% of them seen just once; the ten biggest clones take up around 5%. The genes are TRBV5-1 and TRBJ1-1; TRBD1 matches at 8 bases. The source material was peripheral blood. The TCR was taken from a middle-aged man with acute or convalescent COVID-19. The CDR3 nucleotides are TGCGCCAGCAGCTTCACTCCACAGGGGGGGAGCTACACTGAAGCTTTCTTT. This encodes CASSFTPQGGSYTEAFF.